This paragraph covers one T cell receptor (beta chain) sequence. The target antigen is unknown. This sample was taken from a study of type 1 regulatory T cells. Study overall: T-allo10 is a Tr1-enriched, alloantigen-specific CD4 T cell product made in vitro.

CDR1 is SGHTA, CDR2 FQGTGA, per germline. The CDR3 consists of 12 residues. V lost 4 bases, J lost 5 bases, and 8 bases lay in between. T-allo10 cells from the graft donor were described as anergic, host-alloantigen-specific, and alloantigen-specific suppressors. TCRdb re-derived calls from the reads in MiXCR, one entry per CDR3 protein. The sample contains approximately 72,000 distinct CDR3 sequences, nearly 65% of which appear only once. The TCR originated in a human donor in good health. The source material was cultured T cells, either the whole culture or a sorted T cell fraction (not recorded which). Subset given: Tr1-enriched cell product generated in vitro against host alloantigens. The V call is TRBV7-3, the J call TRBJ2-5; TRBD2 might be the D (5 bases). The CDR3, as DNA: TGTGCCAGCAGCTCAGGCGGGGAGACCCAGTACTTC. Protein: CASSSGGETQYF.